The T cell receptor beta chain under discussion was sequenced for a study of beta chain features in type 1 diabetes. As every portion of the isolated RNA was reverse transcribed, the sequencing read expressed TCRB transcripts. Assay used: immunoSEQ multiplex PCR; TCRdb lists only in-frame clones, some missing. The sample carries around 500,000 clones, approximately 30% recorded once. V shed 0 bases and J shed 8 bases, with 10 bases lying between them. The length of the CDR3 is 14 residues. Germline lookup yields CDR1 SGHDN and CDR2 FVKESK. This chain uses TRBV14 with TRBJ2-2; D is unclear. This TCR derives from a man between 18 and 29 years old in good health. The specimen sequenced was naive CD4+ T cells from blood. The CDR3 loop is CASSQDPVKGELFF. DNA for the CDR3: TGTGCCAGCAGCCAAGATCCGGTCAAAGGGGAGCTGTTTTTT.